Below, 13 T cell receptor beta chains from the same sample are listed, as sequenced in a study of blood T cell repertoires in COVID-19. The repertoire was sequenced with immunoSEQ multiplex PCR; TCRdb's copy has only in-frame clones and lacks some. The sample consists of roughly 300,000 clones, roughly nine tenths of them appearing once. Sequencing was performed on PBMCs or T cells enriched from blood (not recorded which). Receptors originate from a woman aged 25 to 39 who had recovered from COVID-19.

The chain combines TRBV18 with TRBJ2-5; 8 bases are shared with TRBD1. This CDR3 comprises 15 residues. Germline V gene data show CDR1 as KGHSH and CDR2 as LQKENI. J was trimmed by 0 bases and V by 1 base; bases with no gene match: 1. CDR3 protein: CASSPRGQDQETQYF. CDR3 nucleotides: TGTGCCAGCTCACCACGGGGACAGGACCAAGAGACCCAGTACTTC.

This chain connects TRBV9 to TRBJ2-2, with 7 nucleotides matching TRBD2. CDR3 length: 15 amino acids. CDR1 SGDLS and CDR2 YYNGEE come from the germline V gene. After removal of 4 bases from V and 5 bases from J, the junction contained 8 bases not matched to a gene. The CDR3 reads CASSPSRGSTGELFF. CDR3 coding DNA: TGTGCCAGCAGCCCCTCTCGCGGGAGTACCGGGGAGCTGTTTTTT.

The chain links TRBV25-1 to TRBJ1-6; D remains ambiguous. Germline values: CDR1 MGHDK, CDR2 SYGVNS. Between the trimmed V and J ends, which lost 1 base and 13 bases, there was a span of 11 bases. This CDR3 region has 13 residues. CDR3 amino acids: CASSESSTGPLHF. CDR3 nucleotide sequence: TGTGCCAGCAGTGAATCGAGCACGGGGCCCCTCCACTTT.

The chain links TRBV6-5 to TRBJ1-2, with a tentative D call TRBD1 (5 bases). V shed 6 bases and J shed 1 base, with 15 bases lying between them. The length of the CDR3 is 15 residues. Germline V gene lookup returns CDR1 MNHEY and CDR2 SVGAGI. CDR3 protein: CASSRDSILNYGYTF. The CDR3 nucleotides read TGTGCCAGCAGCCGTGACAGTATCCTTAACTATGGCTACACCTTC.

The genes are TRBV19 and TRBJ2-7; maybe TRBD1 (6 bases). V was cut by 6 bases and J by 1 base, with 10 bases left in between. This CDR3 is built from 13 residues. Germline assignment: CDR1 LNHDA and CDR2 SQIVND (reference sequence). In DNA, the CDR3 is TGTGCCAGTAGGTTAACAGGGTCCTACGAGCAGTACTTC. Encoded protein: CASRLTGSYEQYF.

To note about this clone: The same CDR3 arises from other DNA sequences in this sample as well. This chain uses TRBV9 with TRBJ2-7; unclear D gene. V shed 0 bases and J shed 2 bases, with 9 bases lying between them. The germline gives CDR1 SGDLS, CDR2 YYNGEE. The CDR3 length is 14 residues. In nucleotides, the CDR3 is TGTGCCAGCAGCGTAGCAGCAGGCCCCTACGAGCAGTACTTC. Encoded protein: CASSVAAGPYEQYF.

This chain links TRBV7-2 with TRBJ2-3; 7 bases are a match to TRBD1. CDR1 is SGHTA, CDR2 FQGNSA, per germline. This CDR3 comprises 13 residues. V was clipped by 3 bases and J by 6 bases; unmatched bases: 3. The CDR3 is CASSFQGEDTQYF. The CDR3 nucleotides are TGTGCCAGCAGCTTCCAGGGGGAGGATACGCAGTATTTT.

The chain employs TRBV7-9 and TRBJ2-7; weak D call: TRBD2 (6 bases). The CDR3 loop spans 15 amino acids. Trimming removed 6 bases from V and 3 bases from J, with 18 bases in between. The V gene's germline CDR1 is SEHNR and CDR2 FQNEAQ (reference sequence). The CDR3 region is CASRPTGTENYEQYF. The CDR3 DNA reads TGTGCCAGCAGACCTACCGGGACTGAAAACTACGAGCAGTACTTC.

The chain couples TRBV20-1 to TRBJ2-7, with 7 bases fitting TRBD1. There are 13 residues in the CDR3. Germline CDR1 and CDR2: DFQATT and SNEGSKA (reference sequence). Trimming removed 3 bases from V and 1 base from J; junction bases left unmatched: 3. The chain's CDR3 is CSASLTGSYEQYF. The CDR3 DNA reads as TGCAGTGCTAGTCTGACAGGGTCCTACGAGCAGTACTTC.

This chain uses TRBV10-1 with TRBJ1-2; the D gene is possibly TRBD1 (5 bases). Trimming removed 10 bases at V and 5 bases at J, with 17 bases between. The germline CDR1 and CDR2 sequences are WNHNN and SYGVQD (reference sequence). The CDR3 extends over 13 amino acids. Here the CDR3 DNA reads TGCGCCACAGACGCCGGCAGGGTGTATGGCTACACCTTC. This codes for CATDAGRVYGYTF.

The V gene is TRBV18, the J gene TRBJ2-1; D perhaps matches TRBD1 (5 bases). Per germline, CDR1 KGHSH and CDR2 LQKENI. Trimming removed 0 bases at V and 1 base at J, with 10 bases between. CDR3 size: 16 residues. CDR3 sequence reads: CASSPPRTYSYNEQFF. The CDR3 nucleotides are TGTGCCAGCTCACCACCCAGGACATATTCCTACAATGAGCAGTTCTTC.

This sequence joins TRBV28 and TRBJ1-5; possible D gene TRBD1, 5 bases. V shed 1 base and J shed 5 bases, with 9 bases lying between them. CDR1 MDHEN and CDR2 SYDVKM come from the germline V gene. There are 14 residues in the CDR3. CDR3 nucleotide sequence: TGTGCCAGCAGTTTATTGGGGGGGGATCAGCCCCAGCATTTT. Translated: CASSLLGGDQPQHF.

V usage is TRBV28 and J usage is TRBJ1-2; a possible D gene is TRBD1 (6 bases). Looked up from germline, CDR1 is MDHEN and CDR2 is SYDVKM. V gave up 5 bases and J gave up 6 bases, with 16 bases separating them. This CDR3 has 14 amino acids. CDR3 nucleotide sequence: TGTGCCAGCAGTCTCATAGGGACATTTAATGGCTACACCTTC. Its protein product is CASSLIGTFNGYTF.